Listed below are T cell receptor beta chains from one sample, sequenced in a study of blood T cell repertoires in COVID-19. TCRdb keeps only in-frame clones here, not all; method: immunoSEQ multiplex PCR. The sample has about 160,000 clones, about 92% seen once. The sequenced material came from peripheral blood. These receptors were obtained from a man in his sixties with active or convalescent COVID-19. CDR3s include the opening cysteine and the closing phenylalanine or tryptophan. A D gene is named only where the DNA matches it firmly. Size is omitted from some rows. Given values are once, few, many or a class for expanded clones.

D gene,clone size,V gene,J gene,CDR3 DNA,CDR3 protein
TRBD1,.,TRBV19,TRBJ1-1,TGTGCCAGTAGTTGGGGGGACAGGGGGCATGCTGAAGCTTTCTTT,CASSWGDRGHAEAFF
.,.,TRBV6-5,TRBJ1-1,TGTGCCAGCACCAACTACCGGCAGAAAGCTTTCTTT,CASTNYRQKAFF
TRBD2,.,TRBV7-2,TRBJ2-1,TGTGCCAGCAGCTTACGGCACCAAAGACTAGCGGGAGGTGTAAATGAGCAGTTCTTC,CASSLRHQRLAGGVNEQFF
.,.,TRBV6-5,TRBJ1-2,TGTGCCAGCAGTTACTCGGGGCAGGATGGCTACACCTTC,CASSYSGQDGYTF
.,.,TRBV6-5,TRBJ1-1,TGTGCCAGCAGTTACCTAGGGGGAAGAGGGACTGAAGCTTTCTTT,CASSYLGGRGTEAFF
TRBD1,.,TRBV15,TRBJ1-1,TGTGCCACCAGCATCAGGCCTCTTGGGACAGGGACCACTGAAGCTTTCTTT,CATSIRPLGTGTTEAFF
.,.,TRBV4-1,TRBJ2-5,TGCGCCAGCAGCCAAAAGGAGACAGGCGGAGAGACCCAGTACTTC,CASSQKETGGETQYF
.,.,TRBV7-8,TRBJ1-4,TGTGCCAGCAGCACCGCCAGGGGTGGTAATGAAAAACTGTTTTTT,CASSTARGGNEKLFF
.,.,TRBV5-1,TRBJ1-4,TGCGCCAGCAGCTCCCAGGCCCCGAGCCCCGAAGGCGAAAAACTGTTTTTT,CASSSQAPSPEGEKLFF
TRBD2,once,TRBV10-3,TRBJ2-7,TGTGCCATCAGTGAGGGACTAGCGGGAAACTACGAGCAGTACTTC,CAISEGLAGNYEQYF
.,.,TRBV5-6,TRBJ1-3,TGTGCCAGCAGCTCAGGGGTTGGATTTGGAAACACCATATATTTT,CASSSGVGFGNTIYF
TRBD1,once,TRBV2,TRBJ2-5,TGTGCCAGCAGTGTATCCGGGACAGGCGGAGAGACCCAGTACTTC,CASSVSGTGGETQYF
TRBD1,.,TRBV3-1/TRBV3-2,TRBJ1-6,TGTGCCAGCAGCCCACCCAGGGGGGACAGGGCGAATTCACCCCTCCACTTT,CASSPPRGDRANSPLHF
.,.,TRBV5-4,TRBJ1-1,TGTGCCAGCACCGTTCAAGGTGGGACTGAGGCTTTCTTT,CASTVQGGTEAFF
.,.,TRBV19,TRBJ1-4,TGTGCCAGTACCTTACCAGGGGTAGGGGAAAAACTGTTTTTT,CASTLPGVGEKLFF
.,.,TRBV29-1,TRBJ2-5,TGCAGCGTTGAACAGGGATTGGAAGAGACCCAGTACTTC,CSVEQGLEETQYF
.,once,TRBV6-5,TRBJ1-6,TGTGCCAGCAGTCAGTGGGGGGATGATTCACCCCTCCACTTT,CASSQWGDDSPLHF
TRBD2,.,TRBV5-1,TRBJ2-3,TGCGCCAGCAGCTTAACGACTAGCAGGGCGGATACGCAGTATTTT,CASSLTTSRADTQYF
TRBD1,once,TRBV19,TRBJ2-7,TGTGCCAGTAGTATTGACAGGGGGCAAATGAGGGAGCAGTACTTC,CASSIDRGQMREQYF
TRBD2,.,TRBV6-4,TRBJ2-3,TGTGCCAGCAGTGGAGCGGGGGGCACAGATACGCAGTATTTT,CASSGAGGTDTQYF
TRBD2,.,TRBV5-1,TRBJ2-7,TGCGCCAGCAGCTTTAGCGGGAGTAGCTCCTACGAGCAGTACTTC,CASSFSGSSSYEQYF
.,.,TRBV28,TRBJ2-7,TGTGCCAGCACCCCTAGGGACTTCTCCTACGAGCAGTACTTC,CASTPRDFSYEQYF
.,.,TRBV7-2,TRBJ2-2,TGTGCCAGCAGTCCTCAACTAAACACCGGGGAGCTGTTTTTT,CASSPQLNTGELFF
.,.,TRBV7-8,TRBJ2-5,TGTGCCAGCAGCCGGGGAACGGGAGTATGGGAGACCCAGTACTTC,CASSRGTGVWETQYF
.,.,TRBV5-1,TRBJ2-3,TGCGCCAGCACCTCTTTAACCACCACAGGAGATACGCAGTATTTT,CASTSLTTTGDTQYF
TRBD2,.,TRBV3-1/TRBV3-2,TRBJ2-3,TGTGCCAGCAGCCAAGATTTGGAGCGGGGGGGGTTCACGCAGTATTTT,CASSQDLERGGFTQYF
.,.,TRBV30,TRBJ2-1,TGTGCCTGGAGTGTCGTGGGGGCCAGGACCTACAATGAGCAGTTCTTC,CAWSVVGARTYNEQFF
TRBD1,.,TRBV27,TRBJ1-1,TGTGCCAGCAGATTGGGAGGACAGGGGAACACTGAAGCTTTCTTT,CASRLGGQGNTEAFF
TRBD1,.,TRBV5-5,TRBJ2-2,TGTGCCAGCAGCACGGGACAGGTGAAGCCCGGGGAGCTGTTTTTT,CASSTGQVKPGELFF
TRBD2,.,TRBV27,TRBJ2-1,TGTGCCAGCAGGCCTAGCGGGGGATACAATGAGCAGTTCTTC,CASRPSGGYNEQFF
TRBD2,.,TRBV2,TRBJ2-5,TGTGCCAGCAGTGAAGTGTCTAGCGGGAGAGGGGAGACCCAGTACTTC,CASSEVSSGRGETQYF
.,.,TRBV6-6,TRBJ2-7,TGTGCCAGCAGTTACGCTGGAGGAACTAGCCTCTACGAGCAGTACTTC,CASSYAGGTSLYEQYF
TRBD1,.,TRBV12-3/TRBV12-4,TRBJ1-5,TGTGCCAGCAGACTCGACAGGGGCCAGCCCCAGCATTTT,CASRLDRGQPQHF
.,.,TRBV9,TRBJ1-6,TGTGCCAGCAGTGATTCAGGGTATAATTCACCCCTCCACTTT,CASSDSGYNSPLHF
.,.,TRBV12-3/TRBV12-4,TRBJ1-4,TGTGCCAGCAGTTCCCAGACAAGAGAAAAACTGTTTTTT,CASSSQTREKLFF
.,few,TRBV28,TRBJ1-2,TGTGCCAGCAGCGGACAGTATGGCTACACCTTC,CASSGQYGYTF
.,.,TRBV5-1,TRBJ2-1,TGCGCCAGCAGCTTGGATCGGGGAGCCAGCTCCTACAATGAGCAGTTCTTC,CASSLDRGASSYNEQFF
.,few,TRBV7-9,TRBJ2-2,TGTGCCAGCAGCGTCACGACGGGCGGGGAGCTGTTTTTT,CASSVTTGGELFF
.,.,TRBV5-1,TRBJ2-1,TGCGCCAGCAGGTCACTAGGGTCGGGAAACAATGAGCAGTTCTTC,CASRSLGSGNNEQFF
.,.,TRBV4-1,TRBJ2-3,TGCGCCAGCAGCCAAGATCGTAGCACAGATACGCAGTATTTT,CASSQDRSTDTQYF
.,.,TRBV28,TRBJ2-1,TGTGCCACCGCCTACAATGAGCAGTTCTTC,CATAYNEQFF
.,.,TRBV25-1,TRBJ2-2,TGTGCCAGCAAACATCCAGGGCGCACCGGGGAGCTGTTTTTT,CASKHPGRTGELFF
TRBD1,.,TRBV25-1,TRBJ2-6,TGTGCCAGCGCCCCGTGGACAGGGGGTTCCTCTGGGGCCAACGTCCTGACTTTC,CASAPWTGGSSGANVLTF
.,.,TRBV18,TRBJ2-7,TGTGCCAGCTCACCGGGACTGATAACCTACGAGCAGTACTTC,CASSPGLITYEQYF
.,.,TRBV7-2,TRBJ1-1,TGTGCCAGCAGCTTAGGGGGCAGGACGGAGACTGAAGCTTTCTTT,CASSLGGRTETEAFF
.,.,TRBV3-1/TRBV3-2,TRBJ2-7,TGTGCCAGCAGCCGCGGACATGGCGCAGGGGTCTACGAGCAGTACTTC,CASSRGHGAGVYEQYF
.,few,TRBV19,TRBJ2-1,TGTGCCAGTAGGCGGGCCATCTTCTCCTACAATGAGCAGTTCTTC,CASRRAIFSYNEQFF
.,.,TRBV10-3,TRBJ1-4,TGTGCCATCAGTGACTTAGGGGCTTCTGGGGAAAAACTGTTTTTT,CAISDLGASGEKLFF
.,.,TRBV19,TRBJ1-3,TGTGCCAGTAGTATACGGGGGTACCCTGGAAACACCATATATTTT,CASSIRGYPGNTIYF
TRBD2,.,TRBV6-5,TRBJ2-3,TGTGCCAGCAGTCAACTAGCGGGAGTGACAGATACGCAGTATTTT,CASSQLAGVTDTQYF
TRBD2,once,TRBV3-1/TRBV3-2,TRBJ2-7,TGTGCCAGCAGGCGGACTAGCGGGAACCTCTACGAGCAGTACTTC,CASRRTSGNLYEQYF
.,once,TRBV27,TRBJ2-1,TGTGCCAGCACAGGGAGGTCTTACAATGAGCAGTTCTTC,CASTGRSYNEQFF
TRBD2,.,TRBV18,TRBJ2-2,TGTGCCAGCTCACCAGGACTAGCAAGGACCGGGGAGCTGTTTTTT,CASSPGLARTGELFF
.,.,TRBV20-1,TRBJ1-2,TGCAGGGCCGGGGATGGCTACACCTTC,CRAGDGYTF
.,.,TRBV5-8,TRBJ1-2,TGTGCCAGCAGCTTGGCCCTCGGGGGGAGGAATGGCTACACCTTC,CASSLALGGRNGYTF
TRBD2,few,TRBV7-7,TRBJ2-2,TGTGCCAGCAGCTTAGGCGGGGGGGACACCGGGGAGCTGTTTTTT,CASSLGGGDTGELFF
.,.,TRBV6-5,TRBJ1-2,TGTGCCAGCAGTTTCAGGACAGCCGACTATGGCTACACCTTC,CASSFRTADYGYTF
TRBD1,.,TRBV12-5,TRBJ2-6,TGTGCTAGTGGGTCGGGACAGGGCAACTCTGGGGCCAACGTCCTGACTTTC,CASGSGQGNSGANVLTF